The rows below give T cell receptor beta chains drawn from one sample of a study of T cell responses to AZD1222 COVID-19 vaccine. Method: immunoSEQ multiplex PCR; TCRdb's copy keeps in-frame clones and lacks some. The data show under 150,000 clones, roughly 93% seen once. This sample comprised peripheral blood, obtained on day 0 of AZD1222 vaccination. These receptors came from an adult in good health. Each CDR3 is given with its conserved first and last residue. Fields, in order: clone size, J gene, CDR3 length, V gene, D gene, CDR3 DNA, CDR3 protein. D genes are given only for firm matches. Some rows mark clone size as missing; the rest say once, few, many or name a class of expanded clone.

-	TRBJ2-7	13	TRBV30	-	TGTGCCTGGAGTGTCACAGGGCTGAACGAGCAGTACTTC	CAWSVTGLNEQYF
-	TRBJ1-6	18	TRBV27	-	TGTGCCAGCAGTACCGACCGGACACATATCTCCTATAATTCACCCCTCCACTTT	CASSTDRTHISYNSPLHF
-	TRBJ1-2	16	TRBV11-2	TRBD1	TGTGCCAGCAGCTCCGTCCCGGGACAGGGGAGCTATGGCTACACCTTC	CASSSVPGQGSYGYTF
-	TRBJ2-1	15	TRBV7-2	TRBD2	TGTGCCAGCAGACCGACTAGCGGACCCTACAATGAGCAGTTCTTC	CASRPTSGPYNEQFF
-	TRBJ2-7	15	TRBV7-9	TRBD2	TGTGCCAGCAGTTTCTCAACGGGGGGAGGCTACGAGCAGTACTTC	CASSFSTGGGYEQYF
-	TRBJ2-7	14	TRBV7-2	-	TGTGCCAGCAGCCCGAAGGGGGGTCCCTACGAGCAGTACTTC	CASSPKGGPYEQYF
-	TRBJ1-2	15	TRBV27	TRBD1	TGTGCCAGCAGTCCGGGGACAGAGCCTTACTATGGCTACACCTTC	CASSPGTEPYYGYTF
-	TRBJ2-1	18	TRBV3-1/TRBV3-2	TRBD2	TGTGCCAGCAGCCAGTCGGCAGCTAGCGGGAGGATCTACAATGAGCAGTTCTTC	CASSQSAASGRIYNEQFF
once	TRBJ1-4	17	TRBV4-1	-	TGCGCCAGCAGCCAAGAGCCGACAGCTGCAACTAATGAAAAACTGTTTTTT	CASSQEPTAATNEKLFF
once	TRBJ2-2	15	TRBV11-2	TRBD1	TGTGCCAGCAGCCCTGTCAGGGGGCCCACCGGGGAGCTGTTTTTT	CASSPVRGPTGELFF
-	TRBJ2-7	18	TRBV3-1/TRBV3-2	-	TGTGCCAGCAGCCCCAATAGGGGGACAGGACTAGACTCCTACGAGCAGTACTTC	CASSPNRGTGLDSYEQYF
-	TRBJ2-7	12	TRBV6-6	-	TGTGCCAGCAGTTACTCGTCCTACGAGCAGTACTTC	CASSYSSYEQYF
-	TRBJ2-1	15	TRBV7-9	-	TGTGCCAGCAGCTTACCGGAGTTCTCCTACAATGAGCAGTTCTTC	CASSLPEFSYNEQFF
-	TRBJ2-5	12	TRBV6-1	-	TGTGCCAGCAGTGAGGCCCAAGAGACCCAGTACTTC	CASSEAQETQYF
-	TRBJ2-7	13	TRBV5-1	TRBD1	TGCGCCAGCAGCCTAGGGACAGGGGACGAGCAGTACTTC	CASSLGTGDEQYF
-	TRBJ2-7	15	TRBV18	TRBD1	TGTGCCAGCTCACCACTTACAGGGGGACCCTACGAGCAGTACTTC	CASSPLTGGPYEQYF
-	TRBJ1-2	14	TRBV3-1/TRBV3-2	-	TGTGCCAGCAGCCAAGAATCAGGGAACTATGGCTACACCTTC	CASSQESGNYGYTF
-	TRBJ1-2	13	TRBV29-1	TRBD1	TGCAGCGTTGACACGGGACAGGGGTTAGGCTACACCTTC	CSVDTGQGLGYTF
-	TRBJ1-4	11	TRBV18	-	TGTGCCAGCTCCGAGAATGAAAAACTGTTTTTT	CASSENEKLFF
once	TRBJ2-5	15	TRBV28	-	TGTGCCAGCAAGGGGGGCGGGGAGTTCCAAGAGACCCAGTACTTC	CASKGGGEFQETQYF
once	TRBJ2-1	18	TRBV29-1	TRBD2	TGCAGCGTTGAAGGGGCCCTCCGGACTAGCGGGAGGGACTATGAGCAGTTCTTC	CSVEGALRTSGRDYEQFF
-	TRBJ2-1	12	TRBV3-1/TRBV3-2	-	TGTGCCAGCAGCCCTCTAGGAGGGGAGCAGTTCTTC	CASSPLGGEQFF
-	TRBJ1-5	13	TRBV29-1	TRBD1	TGCAGCGTTGGAGACAGGGGAAATCAGCCCCAGCATTTT	CSVGDRGNQPQHF
-	TRBJ1-2	13	TRBV6-5	-	TGTGCCAGCAGTAGACAGGCGTACTATGGCTACACCTTC	CASSRQAYYGYTF
few	TRBJ1-6	13	TRBV20-1	-	TGCAGTGCTAGTGGGGGGGTTTTTTCACCCCTCCACTTT	CSASGGVFSPLHF
-	TRBJ2-1	16	TRBV28	TRBD2	TGTGCCAGCAGTTCGAAAACTAGCGGGAGTTTTCTTGAGCAGTTCTTC	CASSSKTSGSFLEQFF
-	TRBJ2-7	12	TRBV28	-	TGTGCCAGCAGTCAAGACCTCTACGAGCAGTACTTC	CASSQDLYEQYF